The rows below give T cell receptor beta chains drawn from one sample of a study of CD8+CD57+ T cells in acquired aplastic anemia. TCRdb re-derived calls from the reads in MiXCR, one entry per CDR3 protein. This table holds roughly 250,000 distinct CDR3 sequences, around 82% found once. Sequenced: sorted CD4+, CD8+, or CD8+CD57+ T cells (not recorded which) from PBMCs. Every receptor here comes from a human donor with aplastic anemia. CDR3s leave out the opening cysteine and the closing phenylalanine or tryptophan. Fields, in order: V gene, J gene, CDR3 protein.

>TRBV29-1|TRBJ2-3
SVEPGRGTDTQY
>TRBV10-3|TRBJ1-2
AIRTGTEINYGYT
>TRBV12-3/TRBV12-4|TRBJ2-1
ASSPTSGRVGEQF
>TRBV9|TRBJ2-1
ASSVGGDTRHFEQF
>TRBV5-5|TRBJ2-1
ASSMGQGNEQF
>TRBV7-9|TRBJ1-2
ASSGEGKVGKDGYT
>TRBV7-9|TRBJ2-3
ASSGARDTQY
>TRBV11-1|TRBJ2-1
ASSLARAAYNEQF
>TRBV7-8|TRBJ2-1
ASSSGVTGGQVFQF
>TRBV2|TRBJ2-3
ASGLAGSPAQQY
>TRBV2|TRBJ2-1
ASTYRGGSYNEQF
>TRBV9|TRBJ1-1
ASSLGLTAHSDAF
>TRBV9|TRBJ1-1
ASSLDLTGQYEAF
>TRBV24-1|TRBJ2-3
ASLAGGTDKQY
>TRBV7-8|TRBJ2-2
ASSSIGGGWDLF
>TRBV7-6|TRBJ2-5
ASSFRFPQKQKLQY
>TRBV2|TRBJ1-2
ASSESRVGYT
>TRBV11-3|TRBJ2-3
ASSLGLLDPSTDTQY
>TRBV24-1|TRBJ2-1
ATWDGGIDEQF
>TRBV10-3|TRBJ1-3
VISDGAGNTIY
>TRBV7-2|TRBJ1-2
ASSSARDGHVDGYT
>TRBV15|TRBJ2-5
ATGTRQGQETQY
>TRBV20-1|TRBJ2-7
SARYQNIYEQY
>TRBV7-4|TRBJ2-1
ASSFQRGVASDQQF
>TRBV7-3|-
ASGHGVTGEQY
>TRBV9|TRBJ2-3
ASSVGAANTEAY
>TRBV10-3|TRBJ2-1
AISESRTGGYNEQF
>TRBV7-9|TRBJ2-3
ASSLAPGALIFC
>TRBV2|TRBJ2-2
ASRDVRADTH
>TRBV19|TRBJ1-1
ASSTGFSEAF
>TRBV9|TRBJ1-2
ASSGGGGPDTGYT
>TRBV6-1|TRBJ1-1
ASSYLFRGQGTEAF
>TRBV19|TRBJ2-1
ASSIASGYNEQF
>TRBV9|TRBJ1-1
ASSVGTAEHF
>TRBV25-1|TRBJ1-5
ASSGWVGPPQH
>TRBV15|TRBJ1-2
ASSGGTGRYGYT
>TRBV7-2|TRBJ1-1
ASSLAEVSEAF
>TRBV6-2/TRBV6-3|TRBJ2-5
ASSLDLTGRQETQC
>TRBV29-1|TRBJ1-1
SGRMVAEAF
>TRBV19|TRBJ2-7
ASSPGLGGRTYEQY
>TRBV19|TRBJ2-6
ASSITGTGANVLT
>TRBV5-5|TRBJ2-3
ASSLDRAQY
>TRBV7-3|TRBJ2-6
ASSPAPGQRHEHLT
>TRBV7-2|TRBJ2-2
ASSPRLGAGKLF
>TRBV7-2|TRBJ1-2
ASSVPFAGGYT
>TRBV19|-
ASSIAHGTYNDQF
>TRBV2|TRBJ1-5
ASRALPGGQSQH
>TRBV9|TRBJ1-6
ASSVGTSGIDTPLH
>TRBV5-6|TRBJ2-1
ASSLTRVYNEQF
>TRBV12-3/TRBV12-4|TRBJ1-4
ASSTTGRTEKLF
>TRBV7-2|TRBJ2-3
ASSTAGGVSYEQ
>TRBV13|TRBJ2-4
ASRSAGNIQY
>TRBV7-9|TRBJ1-6
ASSLTGGYNSPLH
>TRBV11-3|TRBJ1-6
ASSLERTDSPLH
>TRBV7-9|TRBJ2-6
ASIRWNDREGANVLT
>TRBV2|TRBJ2-1
ASSSAGGSTDTQHF
>TRBV5-6|TRBJ1-1
ASSLERASEAEAF
>TRBV7-6|TRBJ1-1
ASSLGMTPNTEAF